The source of this T cell receptor beta chain is a study of T cells in localized non-small cell lung cancer. The study, taken as a whole, reports: Sequencing was restricted to one tumor region; therefore, heterogeneity remains possible. Uninvolved adjacent lung showed peak T cell clonality, exceeding tumor. A higher density of T cells in blood coincided with extended overall survival. The appearance of a median approximately 57 of the top 100 tumor clones was seen in adjacent lung.

Concerning this clone itself: As yet, its antigen is unknown.

The repertoire was sequenced with immunoSEQ multiplex PCR; TCRdb's copy has only in-frame clones and lacks some. The sample has some 80,000 clones; 70% to 90% are singletons. This CDR3 is built from 15 residues. After removal of 2 bases from V and 5 bases from J, the junction contained 8 bases not matched to a gene. Looked up from germline, CDR1 is SGDLS and CDR2 is YYNGEE. The rearrangement links TRBV9 to TRBJ2-7, with 9 bases matching TRBD1. This sequence was found in a man aged 40-75 years with stage I lung adenocarcinoma. Sequenced here: peripheral blood, sampled before any cancer treatment. The CDR3 loop reads CASSVVGTGMDEQYF. The CDR3 nucleotides read TGTGCCAGCAGCGTGGTAGGGACAGGGATGGACGAGCAGTACTTC.